A single sample gave rise to the 26 T cell receptor beta chains below, sequenced in a study of shared clonotypes between healthy human individuals. Profiling relied on immunoSEQ multiplex PCR, and the TCRdb table lists in-frame clones only, not all of them. The sample carries under 750,000 clones, over 55% recorded once. Material: memory CD4+ T cells sorted from blood. The subset is: CD45RA-negative fraction. All receptors come from a woman between 25 and 40 years old in good health.

The rearrangement uses TRBV19 and TRBJ2-5, with TRBD2 matching over 11 bases. With V trimmed by 4 bases and J by 5 bases, 9 bases remained unmatched. This CDR3 is 16 amino acids long. The germline V gene encodes CDR1 LNHDA and CDR2 SQIVND (reference sequence). The chain's CDR3 is CASSTSSGRAGETQYF. CDR3 sequence (DNA): TGTGCCAGTAGTACCAGTAGCGGGAGGGCAGGGGAGACCCAGTACTTC.

This clone was observed at least ten times. The CDR3 DNA reads TGTGCCAGCAGCTTATTCCCATCGAGCTCCTACGAGCAGTACTTC. Amino acids: CASSLFPSSSYEQYF. The chain combines TRBV7-6 with TRBJ2-7; D is uncertain. This CDR3 contains 15 residues. Germline V gene sequence: CDR1 SGHVS, CDR2 FNYEAQ. Trimming took off 2 bases at V and 0 bases at J, with 11 bases between the two ends.

The gene calls are TRBV6-6 and TRBJ2-1; unclear D gene. V was clipped by 2 bases and J by 5 bases, with 4 bases between them. CDR1 and CDR2 (germline): MNHNY, SVGAGI (reference sequence). This CDR3 is built from 12 residues. CDR3 sequence (DNA): TGTGCCAGCAGTTACCAGAACAATGAGCAGTTCTTC. Protein sequence: CASSYQNNEQFF.

The V call is TRBV25-1, the J call TRBJ2-7; 8 nucleotides match TRBD1. J was trimmed by 3 bases and V by 2 bases; bases with no gene match: 6. The CDR3 has 15 amino acids. Germline V gives CDR1 MGHDK, CDR2 SYGVNS. The CDR3 DNA sequence: TGTGCCAGCAGTGAAGGAACAGGGGGAAACTACGAGCAGTACTTC. The encoded protein is CASSEGTGGNYEQYF.

This clone was detected only a few times. This chain joins TRBV5-1 and TRBJ2-3; D may be TRBD2 (7 bases). The length of the CDR3 is 16 residues. Trimming took off 2 bases at V and 2 bases at J, with 15 bases between the two ends. The germline gives CDR1 SGHRS, CDR2 YFSETQ. The CDR3 coding sequence is TGCGCCAGCAGCTTCGGGTCGGGGGGCAACACAGATACGCAGTATTTT. Amino acid sequence: CASSFGSGGNTDTQYF.

This chain connects TRBV29-1 to TRBJ2-4; TRBD2 matches 9 bases. The CDR3 is made up of 15 amino acids. V was clipped by 2 bases and J by 5 bases; unmatched bases: 7. Germline-derived CDR1 and CDR2 are SQVTM and ANQGSEA. CDR3 coding DNA: TGCAGCGTTGAACCGGCGACTAGCGGAGAAAACATTCAGTACTTC. Translation: CSVEPATSGENIQYF.

The chain uses TRBV7-4 and TRBJ2-7; 11 nucleotides agree with TRBD1. Trimming cost V 0 bases and J 11 bases; bases outside gene matches: 15. CDR3 size: 17 residues. Germline lookup yields CDR1 SGHVT and CDR2 SQSDAQ. The CDR3, as DNA: TGTGCCAGCAGCTTAGCTGGCAGGGACAGGGGGTTATTACGGGAGTACTTC. Amino acids: CASSLAGRDRGLLREYF.

V is TRBV25-1 and J is TRBJ1-1; tentatively, D is TRBD1 (6 bases). The CDR3 has 12 amino acids. Trimming cost V 3 bases and J 8 bases, with 10 bases left between them. The germline V gene has CDR1 MGHDK and CDR2 SYGVNS. CDR3: CASSDPGQEAFF. The CDR3 DNA sequence: TGTGCCAGCAGTGACCCCGGACAGGAAGCTTTCTTT.

This clone came up many times. The rearrangement links TRBV6-1 to TRBJ1-1; no clear D gene. V was shortened by 7 bases and J by 5 bases, with 17 bases between the two germline ends. The CDR3 is 14 residues long. Germline CDR1 is MNHNS and CDR2 is SASEGT. The CDR3 DNA is TGTGCCAGCACGATGGACGGACGTGAGACTGAAGCTTTCTTT. This codes for CASTMDGRETEAFF.

CDR3 loop: CASSPSAGESYEQYF. The DNA for the CDR3 is TGTGCCAGCTCACCTTCAGCGGGAGAGTCCTACGAGCAGTACTTC. V gene TRBV18 combines with J gene TRBJ2-7; TRBD2 matches at 8 bases. The CDR3 length is 15 residues. CDR1 KGHSH and CDR2 LQKENI come from the germline V gene. The ends lost 3 bases at V and 1 base at J; junction bases unmatched: 5.

The chain recombines TRBV29-1 with TRBJ2-5; tentative D call: TRBD1 (6 bases). The CDR3 runs 13 residues. Trimming left V 5 bases short and J 1 base short, with 11 bases between. Germline V gene sequence: CDR1 SQVTM, CDR2 ANQGSEA. CDR3 bases: TGCAGCGTTACGGGGACACTCCAAGAGACCCAGTACTTC. Translation: CSVTGTLQETQYF. The entire variable domain, with the rest obtained from reference TRBV29-1 and TRBJ2-5, is as follows: SAVISQKPSRDICQRGTSLTIQCQVDSQVTMMFWYRQQPGQSLTLIATANQGSEATYESGFVIDKFPISRPNLTFSTLTVSNMSPEDSSIYLCSVTGTLQETQYFGPGTRLLVL.

This clone was observed a handful of times. The chain uses TRBV10-3 and TRBJ1-1; no clear D gene. In germline, CDR1 is ENHRY, CDR2 SYGVKD. The ends were cut back, 2 bases at V and 5 bases at J, with 12 bases in the middle. This CDR3 is built from 14 residues. CDR3 amino acids: CAISENDRRTEAFF. The CDR3 nucleotides read TGTGCCATCAGTGAGAATGACCGGCGGACTGAAGCTTTCTTT.

This clone was observed a few times. The J gene is TRBJ2-2, the V gene TRBV4-2, with TRBD1 as a possible D gene (6 bases). V gave up 0 bases and J gave up 9 bases, with 14 bases separating them. The CDR3 spans 15 residues. The V gene's germline CDR1 is LGHNA and CDR2 YNFKEQ. The chain's CDR3 is CASSQDYRADRELFF. CDR3 in DNA: TGTGCCAGCAGCCAAGATTACAGGGCCGACCGGGAGCTGTTTTTT.

This clone was seen repeatedly, ten times or more. The J gene is TRBJ2-3, the V gene TRBV11-2; 8 bases fit TRBD2. V lost 5 bases, J lost 3 bases, and 10 bases stayed unmatched. Germline values: CDR1 SGHAT, CDR2 FQNNGV. This CDR3 has 16 amino acids. CDR3 DNA: TGTGCCAGCAGCCCCCGAGCGGGAGTGAAGACAGATACGCAGTATTTT. As protein: CASSPRAGVKTDTQYF.

CDR3 coding DNA: TGTGCCAGCAGCGGGACAGGGAGGGCTTGGAAGTCCCAGCATTTT. Translation: CASSGTGRAWKSQHF. The chain recombines TRBV28 with TRBJ1-5; 9 bases line up with TRBD1. J gave up 11 bases and V 6 bases, and 14 bases lay outside the gene matches. CDR3 length: 15 amino acids. Germline V gene sequence: CDR1 MDHEN, CDR2 SYDVKM.

This clone was seen a handful of times. This rearrangement joins TRBV4-1 to TRBJ1-3; no firm D call. The ends were cut back, 4 bases at V and 0 bases at J, with 10 bases in the middle. The CDR3 length is 15 residues. Germline-derived CDR1 and CDR2 are MGHRA and YSYEKL. CDR3 nucleotides: TGCGCCAGCAGCCCCTTGGACCTCTCTGGAAACACCATATATTTT. Its translation is CASSPLDLSGNTIYF.

This clone was seen a single time. The chain combines TRBV28 with TRBJ1-2, with 7 bases identical to TRBD1. The junction had 8 bases not matched to a gene; V was cut back by 2 bases and J by 2 bases. The CDR3 contains 16 residues. Germline V CDR1 and CDR2: MDHEN, SYDVKM. The CDR3 protein is CASSLAGTAQNYGYTF. As DNA, the CDR3 is TGTGCCAGCAGTTTAGCCGGGACAGCACAAAACTATGGCTACACCTTC.

The chain couples TRBV29-1 to TRBJ1-1; D is unresolved. The CDR3 runs to 14 residues. V lost 4 bases and J lost 0, with 12 bases in between. Germline V lookup: CDR1 SQVTM, CDR2 ANQGSEA. As DNA, the CDR3 is TGCAGCGTTGCTTCCCAAGGGATGAACACTGAAGCTTTCTTT. This gives the protein CSVASQGMNTEAFF. The variable domain in full, with the rest retrieved from reference TRBV29-1 and TRBJ1-1, is SAVISQKPSRDICQRGTSLTIQCQVDSQVTMMFWYRQQPGQSLTLIATANQGSEATYESGFVIDKFPISRPNLTFSTLTVSNMSPEDSSIYLCSVASQGMNTEAFFGQGTRLTVV.

Of note for this clone: Different DNA sequences within this sample yield the same CDR3. The rearrangement joins TRBV18 to TRBJ1-2; no clear D gene. The CDR3 is 15 residues long. Trimming removed 4 bases from V and 0 bases from J, with 12 bases in between. The germline V gene has CDR1 KGHSH and CDR2 LQKENI. CDR3 protein: CASSLQGGTNYGYTF. The CDR3 DNA sequence: TGTGCCAGCTCACTACAAGGCGGAACTAACTATGGCTACACCTTC.

This clone was counted a single time. The rearrangement links TRBV5-4 to TRBJ2-1; D might be TRBD2 (6 bases). The CDR3 contains 14 residues. In germline, CDR1 is SGHNT, CDR2 YYREEE (reference sequence). The ends were cut back, 0 bases at V and 5 bases at J, with 9 bases in the middle. CDR3 nucleotides: TGTGCCAGCAGCTTGGATCTAGCGAACAATGAGCAGTTCTTC. Its translation: CASSLDLANNEQFF.

This clone was counted a single time. The V and J genes are TRBV9 and TRBJ1-2; 7 nucleotides match TRBD1. V lost 3 bases, J lost 8 bases, and 13 bases stayed unmatched. This CDR3 is 15 amino acids long. From germline, CDR1 is SGDLS and CDR2 YYNGEE. CDR3 DNA sequence: TGTGCCAGCAGCGGCGACAGGGCATCTTTCAGGGGCTACACCTTC. It yields the protein CASSGDRASFRGYTF. The full variable domain, in which reference TRBV9 and TRBJ1-2 provide the parts outside the CDR3, is DSGVTQTPKHLITATGQRVTLRCSPRSGDLSVYWYQQSLDQGLQFLIQYYNGEERAKGNILERFSAQQFPDLHSELNLSSLELGDSALYFCASSGDRASFRGYTFGSGTRLTVV.

As regards this clone: Other DNA sequences in the sample encode the same CDR3. The chain combines TRBV7-8 with TRBJ2-7; D remains ambiguous. V gave up 2 bases and J gave up 2 bases, with 4 bases separating them. The CDR3 spans 12 residues. The germline gives CDR1 SGHVS, CDR2 FQNEAQ. Here the CDR3 DNA reads TGTGCCAGCAGCTTAAGGGCCTACGAGCAGTACTTC. It translates to CASSLRAYEQYF.

V is TRBV7-9 and J is TRBJ2-7; D remains ambiguous. Trimming left V 5 bases short and J 3 bases short, with 5 bases between. Looked up from germline, CDR1 is SEHNR and CDR2 is FQNEAQ (reference sequence). The CDR3 contains 11 residues. The CDR3 protein is CASSPLYEQYF. CDR3 sequence (DNA): TGTGCCAGCAGCCCCCTCTACGAGCAGTACTTC.

The V and J genes are TRBV11-3 and TRBJ1-1; a weak D match, TRBD1 (5 bases). The CDR3 totals 13 residues. CDR1 SGHNT and CDR2 YENEEA come from the germline V gene. Trimming stripped 1 base from V and 11 bases from J, with 14 bases between. Here the CDR3 DNA reads TGTGCCAGCAGCTTAGGCCAGGGACGCGCGGCTTTCTTT. Its protein is CASSLGQGRAAFF.

For this clone: The sample holds other DNA sequences that translate to the same CDR3. V gene TRBV7-7 combines with J gene TRBJ2-6, with unresolved D. Between the trimmed V and J ends, which lost 1 base and 1 base, there was a span of 5 bases. CDR3 length: 15 residues. The germline gives CDR1 SSHAT, CDR2 FNYEAQ (reference sequence). CDR3 in amino acids: CASSLGGSGANVLTF. CDR3 nucleotides: TGTGCCAGCAGCTTAGGGGGTTCTGGGGCCAACGTCCTGACTTTC. Together with reference TRBV7-7 and TRBJ2-6, the CDR3 gives the full variable domain: GAGVSQSPRYKVTKRGQDVTLRCDPISSHATLYWYQQALGQGPEFLTYFNYEAQPDKSGLPSDRFSAERPEGSISTLTIQRTEQRDSAMYRCASSLGGSGANVLTFGAGSRLTVL.

This clone appeared once. Only one base separates this from a far larger clonotype, so it likely reflects a read error. This sequence joins TRBV30 and TRBJ1-4; 10 bases are a match to TRBD1. The J segment lost 6 bases and the V segment lost 1 base, leaving 2 bases of the junction unmatched. The length of the CDR3 is 14 residues. In germline, CDR1 is GTSNPN, CDR2 SVGIG (reference sequence). CDR3 nucleotide sequence: TGTGCCTGGAGTGCCGGGACAGGGGATGAAAAACTGTTTTTT. Encoded protein: CAWSAGTGDEKLFF.